The 21 T cell receptor beta chains listed next were all sequenced from one sample in a study of blood T cell repertoires in COVID-19. This table comes from immunoSEQ multiplex PCR, and its TCRdb copy is limited to in-frame clones, with some not included. The profile shows roughly 65,000 clones, more than 70% of them singletons. The material sequenced was peripheral blood. The source of these receptors is a man aged 45-65 years with acute or convalescent COVID-19.

This sequence joins TRBV19 and TRBJ1-3; D gene unclear. CDR3 length: 14 amino acids. The V end lost 8 bases, the J end lost 3 bases, and 14 bases lay between the germline ends. Germline assignment: CDR1 LNHDA and CDR2 SQIVND (reference sequence). The CDR3 here is CASGRPGYGNTIYF. CDR3 bases: TGTGCCAGTGGTCGGCCGGGTTATGGAAACACCATATATTTT.

This sequence joins TRBV7-6 and TRBJ2-5, with D possibly matching TRBD1 (6 bases). Trimming removed 2 bases at V and 4 bases at J, with 14 bases between. Germline V CDR1 and CDR2: SGHVS, FNYEAQ. The length of the CDR3 is 15 residues. This CDR3 reads CASSLLGGSPETQYF. CDR3 DNA: TGTGCCAGCAGCTTATTAGGGGGTTCGCCAGAGACCCAGTACTTC.

As DNA, the CDR3 is TGTGCCAGCAGTTCAGGGACAGGGTTCGACGAGCAGTACTTC. It specifies CASSSGTGFDEQYF. The chain recombines TRBV5-6 with TRBJ2-7; TRBD1 aligns across 9 bases. This CDR3 region has 14 residues. Germline trimming cut 5 bases from V and 5 bases from J; bases unmatched to any gene: 8. Per germline, CDR1 SGHDT and CDR2 YYEEEE.

The chain joins TRBV30 to TRBJ2-1, with a weak D call TRBD1 (6 bases). Germline assignment: CDR1 GTSNPN and CDR2 SVGIG (reference sequence). V was pared by 2 bases and J by 6 bases, with 26 bases between. The CDR3 extends over 18 amino acids. The CDR3 DNA sequence: TGTGCCTGGAGTAACAGGGATTCTTATCAATGGTTCCTCAATGAGCAGTTCTTC. Encoded protein: CAWSNRDSYQWFLNEQFF.

V and J are TRBV7-3 and TRBJ2-1, with 14 positions matching TRBD2. Germline CDR1 and CDR2: SGHTA and FQGTGA. The trim removed 5 bases at V and 6 bases at J, leaving 12 bases unmatched. This CDR3 spans 18 amino acids. CDR3 residues: CASSPSGTSGSWGNEQFF. The CDR3 DNA is TGTGCCAGCAGCCCCTCCGGGACTAGCGGGAGTTGGGGCAATGAGCAGTTCTTC.

The chain is built from TRBV27 and TRBJ1-6, with D perhaps matching TRBD1 (6 bases). Germline V gene lookup returns CDR1 MNHEY and CDR2 SMNVEV (reference sequence). The CDR3 loop spans 14 amino acids. Trimming pared 6 bases from V and 6 bases from J, leaving 12 bases between. This chain's CDR3 is CASSNRVTNSPLHF. CDR3 nucleotide sequence: TGTGCCAGCAGCAACAGGGTTACTAATTCACCCCTCCACTTT.

The genes are TRBV25-1 and TRBJ1-3, with unresolved D. Germline CDR1 is MGHDK and CDR2 is SYGVNS. The CDR3 is made up of 14 amino acids. The V gene lost 5 bases and the J gene lost 3 bases, with 11 bases spanning the gap. The chain's CDR3 is CASSREEDGNTIYF. The CDR3, as DNA: TGTGCCAGCAGTCGGGAGGAGGATGGAAACACCATATATTTT.

This chain links TRBV5-5 with TRBJ2-7; TRBD1 might be the D (5 bases). The germline gives CDR1 SGHKS, CDR2 YYEKEE (reference sequence). The CDR3 is 15 amino acids. Between the trimmed V and J ends, which lost 4 bases and 6 bases, there was a span of 20 bases. The CDR3, as DNA: TGTGCCAGCAGCGGAAGACAGCTACCATCGTCCGAGCAGTACTTC. The encoded protein is CASSGRQLPSSEQYF.

The chain uses TRBV2 and TRBJ2-7; possible D gene TRBD1, 6 bases. In germline, CDR1 is SNHLY, CDR2 FYNNEI. The CDR3 is 15 amino acids. V lost 1 base and J lost 4, with 14 bases in between. The CDR3 coding sequence is TGTGCCAGCAGTGAAGGGGGCCAGGGGTATTACGAGCAGTACTTC. This translates into CASSEGGQGYYEQYF.

The rearrangement uses TRBV7-3 and TRBJ1-1, with TRBD1 matching over 7 bases. V was clipped by 5 bases and J by 0 bases; unmatched bases: 3. The germline V gene encodes CDR1 SGHTA and CDR2 FQGTGA. The CDR3 has 14 residues. Here the CDR3 reads CASSPTGMNTEAFF. In nucleotides, the CDR3 is TGTGCCAGCAGCCCGACAGGGATGAACACTGAAGCTTTCTTT.

The chain is built from TRBV21-1 and TRBJ2-3; TRBD1, as called in the table, went unchecked against the DNA. TRBV21-1 has pseudogene status. The CDR3 consists of 13 residues. CDR3 in DNA: TGTGCCAGCAGTGAAAGGGGTGTAGATACGCAGTATTTT. This gives the protein CASSERGVDTQYF.

This clone was detected a few times. The V and J genes are TRBV5-1 and TRBJ1-1; D unclear. The CDR3 length is 14 residues. The V end lost 0 bases, the J end lost 1 base, and 7 bases lay between the germline ends. Germline CDR1 is SGHRS and CDR2 is YFSETQ. CDR3 sequence: CASSLDAGNTEAFF. The CDR3 DNA follows: TGCGCCAGCAGCTTGGATGCCGGGAACACTGAAGCTTTCTTT.

The rearrangement links TRBV6-5 to TRBJ2-7, with D possibly being TRBD1 (5 bases). The germline V and J ends were trimmed by 6 bases and 0 bases, with 15 bases remaining between them. CDR3 length: 15 amino acids. Germline CDR1 MNHEY, CDR2 SVGAGI. CDR3 sequence reads: CASRVGLGDSYEQYF. DNA of the CDR3: TGTGCCAGCAGAGTGGGTCTAGGGGACTCCTACGAGCAGTACTTC.

The V gene is TRBV5-1, the J gene TRBJ2-7; D not resolved. V was cut by 0 bases and J by 6 bases, with 13 bases left in between. This CDR3 has 14 residues. Germline CDR1 is SGHRS and CDR2 is YFSETQ. CDR3 amino acids: CASSLGLTGSEQYF. In DNA, the CDR3 is TGCGCCAGCAGCTTGGGACTGACGGGTTCCGAGCAGTACTTC.

This chain connects TRBV3-1 (or the pseudogene TRBV3-2) to TRBJ2-3; 10 nucleotides agree with TRBD2. The germline gives CDR1 LGHDT, CDR2 YNNKEL (reference sequence). The CDR3 sequence is 17 residues long. The ends lost 6 bases at V and 4 bases at J; junction bases unmatched: 13. The CDR3 nucleotides read TGTGCCAGCAGTTCTAGCGGGAGAGCCTCCGGGGCAGATACGCAGTATTTT. It yields the protein CASSSSGRASGADTQYF.

The genes are TRBV6-5 and TRBJ1-1; tentatively, D is TRBD1 (6 bases). There are 15 residues in the CDR3. Deletions cut 2 bases from V and 5 bases from J, with 15 bases between. Germline V gene sequence: CDR1 MNHEY, CDR2 SVGAGI. DNA of the CDR3: TGTGCCAGCAGTTACACAACAGGGATTGGAACTGAAGCTTTCTTT. This codes for CASSYTTGIGTEAFF.

This sequence joins TRBV5-1 and TRBJ2-5; D perhaps matches TRBD2 (5 bases). Germline V gene lookup returns CDR1 SGHRS and CDR2 YFSETQ. The V and J ends lost 4 bases and 5 bases respectively, with 15 bases between them. The CDR3 sequence is 14 residues long. The CDR3 region is CASSLRGLYETQYF. The DNA for the CDR3 is TGCGCCAGCAGCCTTCGCGGACTCTACGAGACCCAGTACTTC.

The J gene is TRBJ2-6, the V gene TRBV6-6; either TRBD1 or TRBD2 may supply D (5 bases each). CDR1 is MNHNY and CDR2 is SVGAGI in the germline V gene (reference sequence). The CDR3 loop spans 17 amino acids. Trimming removed 5 bases from V and 3 bases from J, with 17 bases in between. The CDR3 spells CASSRDGVVVGANVLTF. CDR3 DNA sequence: TGTGCCAGCAGTCGGGACGGGGTAGTCGTTGGGGCCAACGTCCTGACTTTC.

This clone was recorded a few times. The chain couples TRBV6-5 to TRBJ2-3; D may be TRBD1 (6 bases). Germline V gene lookup returns CDR1 MNHEY and CDR2 SVGAGI. This CDR3 comprises 14 residues. Trimming took 7 bases from V and 6 from J, leaving 17 bases between them. CDR3 region: CASIPGHITDTQYF. CDR3 sequence (DNA): TGTGCCAGCATTCCGGGACATATTACGGATACGCAGTATTTT.

The gene calls are TRBV9 and TRBJ1-2, with a tentative D call TRBD1 (5 bases). The CDR3 runs to 14 residues. Germline V gene sequence: CDR1 SGDLS, CDR2 YYNGEE. Trimming cost V 2 bases and J 1 base, with 9 bases left between them. The CDR3 DNA reads as TGTGCCAGCAGCGTCGCCGGGGGTAACTATGGCTACACCTTC. This gives the protein CASSVAGGNYGYTF.

V gene TRBV3-1 (or the pseudogene TRBV3-2) combines with J gene TRBJ2-4, with TRBD1 matching 8 bases. Germline-derived CDR1 and CDR2 are LGHDT and YNNKEL (reference sequence). The CDR3 is 19 amino acids. The V segment lost 1 base and the J segment 0 bases; nucleotides outside the gene matches: 11. The CDR3 nucleotides read TGTGCCAGCAGCCAAGCAATTGGACAGGGCCCCTTAGCCAAAAACATTCAGTACTTC. This sequence encodes CASSQAIGQGPLAKNIQYF.